This entry is about one T cell receptor beta chain. The data derive from a study of blood T cell repertoires in COVID-19. For the study at large: Sample material is recorded as cDNA or gDNA derived from T cells, B-cell-depleted T cells, or PBMCs.

TCRdb's table, derived via immunoSEQ multiplex PCR, lists solely in-frame clones and lacks some. The sample contains more than 350,000 clones, around 87% of which appear only once. Germline loops: CDR1 SGHRS, CDR2 YFSETQ. V was clipped by 0 bases and J by 2 bases, with 9 bases between them. The CDR3 has 15 residues. The TCR was taken from a woman in her twenties or thirties with COVID-19, enrolled during active disease. The chain has TRBV5-1 and TRBJ2-1; D not resolved. The sequencing input was peripheral blood. CDR3 region: CASSLDGATYNEQFF. DNA of the CDR3: TGCGCCAGCAGCTTGGACGGTGCTACCTACAATGAGCAGTTCTTC.